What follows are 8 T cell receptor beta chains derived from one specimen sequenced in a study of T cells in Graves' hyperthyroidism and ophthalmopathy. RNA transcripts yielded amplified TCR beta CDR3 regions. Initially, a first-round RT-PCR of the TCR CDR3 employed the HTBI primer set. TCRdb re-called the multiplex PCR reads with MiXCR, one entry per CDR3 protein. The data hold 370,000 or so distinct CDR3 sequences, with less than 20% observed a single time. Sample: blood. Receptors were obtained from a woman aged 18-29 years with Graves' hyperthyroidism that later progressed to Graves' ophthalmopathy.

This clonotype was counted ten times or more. DNA for the CDR3: TGTGCCAGCAGCCAAGATGTGGCTAGCGGGAGACGCGAGCAGTACTTC. Translating gives CASSQDVASGRREQYF. The V gene is TRBV3-1, the J gene TRBJ2-7, with TRBD2 matching 10 bases. The germline gives CDR1 LGHDT, CDR2 YNNKEL (reference sequence). The CDR3 is 16 residues long. The J segment lost 6 bases and the V segment lost 0 bases, leaving 8 bases of the junction unmatched.

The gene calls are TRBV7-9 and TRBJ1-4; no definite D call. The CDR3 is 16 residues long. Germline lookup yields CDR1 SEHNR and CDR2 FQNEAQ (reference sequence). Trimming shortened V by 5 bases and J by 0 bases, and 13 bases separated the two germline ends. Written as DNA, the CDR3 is TGTGCCAGCAGCCGGAAGTCGTCCTCAACTAATGAAAAACTGTTTTTT. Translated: CASSRKSSSTNEKLFF.

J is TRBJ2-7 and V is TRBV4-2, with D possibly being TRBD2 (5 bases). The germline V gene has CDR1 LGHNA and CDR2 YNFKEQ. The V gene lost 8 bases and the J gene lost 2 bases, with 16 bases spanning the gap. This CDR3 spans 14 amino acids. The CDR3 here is CASAPKGGPYEQYF. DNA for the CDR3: TGTGCCAGCGCTCCTAAAGGAGGTCCCTACGAGCAGTACTTC.

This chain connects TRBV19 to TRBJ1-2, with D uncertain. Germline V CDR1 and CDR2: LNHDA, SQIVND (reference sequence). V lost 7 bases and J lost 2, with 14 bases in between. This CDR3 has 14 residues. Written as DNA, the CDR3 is TGTGCCAGTACCCAATCGGGCAGCAACTATGGCTACACCTTC. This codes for CASTQSGSNYGYTF.

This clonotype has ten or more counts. CDR3 in amino acids: CASSLDFQTNTEAFF. The CDR3 nucleotides read TGCGCCAGCAGCTTGGATTTTCAGACAAACACTGAAGCTTTCTTT. The V and J genes are TRBV5-1 and TRBJ1-1; D gene unclear. Germline V gene lookup returns CDR1 SGHRS and CDR2 YFSETQ. V shed 0 bases and J shed 2 bases, with 11 bases lying between them. The length of the CDR3 is 15 residues.

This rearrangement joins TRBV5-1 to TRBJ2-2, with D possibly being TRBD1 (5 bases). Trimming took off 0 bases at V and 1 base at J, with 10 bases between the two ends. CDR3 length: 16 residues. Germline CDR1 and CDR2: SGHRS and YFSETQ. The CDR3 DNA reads TGCGCCAGCAGCTTGGCATTTGGACAGAACACCGGGGAGCTGTTTTTT. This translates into CASSLAFGQNTGELFF. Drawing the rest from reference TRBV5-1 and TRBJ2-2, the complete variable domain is KAGVTQTPRYLIKTRGQQVTLSCSPISGHRSVSWYQQTPGQGLQFLFEYFSETQRNKGNFPGRFSGRQFSNSRSEMNVSTLELGDSALYLCASSLAFGQNTGELFFGEGSRLTVL.

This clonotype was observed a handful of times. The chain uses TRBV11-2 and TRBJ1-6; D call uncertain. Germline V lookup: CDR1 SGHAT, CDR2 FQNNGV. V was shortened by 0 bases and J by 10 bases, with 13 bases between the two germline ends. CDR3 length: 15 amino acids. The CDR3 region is CASSLDRGFGSPLHF. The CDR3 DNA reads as TGTGCCAGCAGCTTAGATCGGGGTTTTGGGTCACCCCTCCACTTT.

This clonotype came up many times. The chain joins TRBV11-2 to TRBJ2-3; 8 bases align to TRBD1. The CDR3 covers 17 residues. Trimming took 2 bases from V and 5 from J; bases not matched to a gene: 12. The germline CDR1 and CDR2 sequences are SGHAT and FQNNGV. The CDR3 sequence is CASSLKQSGGRLDTQYF. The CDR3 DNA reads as TGTGCCAGCAGCTTAAAGCAATCAGGGGGCCGGTTAGATACGCAGTATTTT.